Presented here are 21 T cell receptor beta chains from one specimen sequenced in a study of STAT5B mutations in CD4+ large granular lymphocyte leukemia. The method was immunoSEQ multiplex PCR; TCRdb's version includes in-frame clones alone and lacks a portion of them. The sample has about 23,000 clones; roughly 82% are singletons. Sequencing was done on a sample of CD4+ T cells from blood buffy coats. These receptors all stem from a human donor in good health.

The chain combines TRBV6-5 with TRBJ2-3, with D maybe TRBD2 (5 bases). The CDR3 has 14 residues. Trimming took off 7 bases at V and 1 base at J, with 12 bases between the two ends. Germline V gene sequence: CDR1 MNHEY, CDR2 SVGAGI. This CDR3 reads CASKKPGGTDTQYF. DNA for the CDR3: TGTGCCAGCAAAAAACCCGGGGGCACAGATACGCAGTATTTT.

The chain carries TRBV6-6 and TRBJ1-2; a possible D gene is TRBD1 (5 bases). V was trimmed by 0 bases and J by 4 bases, leaving 12 bases between them. The germline V gene encodes CDR1 MNHNY and CDR2 SVGAGI (reference sequence). This CDR3 spans 15 amino acids. This CDR3 is CASSYSGPRPYGYTF. CDR3 nucleotide sequence: TGTGCCAGCAGTTACTCGGGGCCAAGGCCCTATGGCTACACCTTC.

This clone was observed a few times. The chain employs TRBV6-5 and TRBJ2-7; TRBD1 agrees at 7 bases. Germline CDR1 is MNHEY and CDR2 is SVGAGI. The CDR3 is made up of 14 amino acids. Trimming at V came to 1 base and at J to 6 bases, leaving 6 bases not matched to a gene. CDR3 sequence reads: CASSYLGQSVEQYF. DNA for the CDR3: TGTGCCAGCAGTTACTTGGGACAGAGTGTCGAGCAGTACTTC.

In its sample, this clone was seen once. V is TRBV7-9 and J is TRBJ1-2, with unresolved D. CDR3 length: 14 amino acids. The germline V and J ends were trimmed by 2 bases and 2 bases, with 9 bases remaining between them. Looked up from germline, CDR1 is SEHNR and CDR2 is FQNEAQ (reference sequence). CDR3 amino acids: CASSLFTLNYGYTF. The CDR3 nucleotides read TGTGCCAGCAGCTTATTTACCCTGAACTATGGCTACACCTTC. The entire variable domain, with the rest obtained from reference TRBV7-9 and TRBJ1-2, is as follows: DTGVSQNPRHKITKRGQNVTFRCDPISEHNRLYWYRQTLGQGPEFLTYFQNEAQLEKSRLLSDRFSAERPKGSFSTLEIQRTEQGDSAMYLCASSLFTLNYGYTFGSGTRLTVV.

The chain carries TRBV5-1 and TRBJ1-4; 7 nucleotides align to TRBD1. Trimming removed 4 bases from V and 4 bases from J; junction bases left unmatched: 4. The CDR3 length is 14 residues. In germline, CDR1 is SGHRS, CDR2 YFSETQ. The CDR3 loop reads CASSIRDSNEKLFF. For the CDR3, the DNA is TGCGCCAGCAGCATCCGGGACAGTAATGAAAAACTGTTTTTT.

The V call is TRBV5-1, the J call TRBJ2-3; D is undetermined. The CDR3 is made up of 14 amino acids. V was pared by 1 base and J by 2 bases, with 8 bases between. Germline values: CDR1 SGHRS, CDR2 YFSETQ. CDR3: CASSLNPFTDTQYF. The CDR3 DNA is TGCGCCAGCAGCTTGAATCCATTCACAGATACGCAGTATTTT.

The chain has TRBV11-1 and TRBJ2-7, with 7 bases fitting TRBD1. J gave up 6 bases and V 6 bases, and 14 bases lay outside the gene matches. This CDR3 has 15 residues. The germline V gene has CDR1 SGHAT and CDR2 FQDESV (reference sequence). The CDR3 region is CASRQPGQRALEQYF. CDR3 sequence (DNA): TGTGCCAGCAGGCAGCCGGGACAGAGAGCGCTCGAGCAGTACTTC. Combining the CDR3 with reference TRBV11-1 and TRBJ2-7 gives the whole variable domain EAEVAQSPRYKITEKSQAVAFWCDPISGHATLYWYRQILGQGPELLVQFQDESVVDDSQLPKDRFSAERLKGVDSTLKIQPAELGDSAMYLCASRQPGQRALEQYFGPGTRLTVT.

The chain joins TRBV10-2 to TRBJ1-1, with D unclear. CDR1 and CDR2 from the germline V gene are WSHSY and SAAADI. This CDR3 spans 13 amino acids. Trimming cost V 0 bases and J 4 bases, with 6 bases left between them. In DNA form, the CDR3 reads TGCGCCAGCAGTGAGTCGAGGGCCACTGAAGCTTTCTTT. The encoded protein is CASSESRATEAFF.

This chain links TRBV7-2 with TRBJ2-3, with unresolved D. V was cut by 4 bases and J by 2 bases, with 1 base left in between. The germline V gene encodes CDR1 SGHTA and CDR2 FQGNSA. The CDR3 is 11 residues long. In DNA, the CDR3 is TGTGCCAGCAGCTCCACAGATACGCAGTATTTT. Translating it yields CASSSTDTQYF.

CDR3 DNA sequence: TGTGCCAGCAGCTTGGATGGATATGGCTACACCTTC. Protein: CASSLDGYGYTF. This chain joins TRBV5-4 and TRBJ1-2; D uncertain. CDR3 size: 12 residues. Germline assignment: CDR1 SGHNT and CDR2 YYREEE (reference sequence). Trimming left V 0 bases short and J 5 bases short, with 5 bases between.

This clone was counted a few times. The J gene is TRBJ1-2, the V gene TRBV10-3; the match to TRBD1 covers 7 bases. Trimming cost V 0 bases and J 7 bases; bases outside gene matches: 5. This CDR3 region has 14 residues. Germline V gene sequence: CDR1 ENHRY, CDR2 SYGVKD. CDR3 protein: CAISESSGGIGYTF. CDR3 nucleotide sequence: TGTGCCATCAGTGAGTCATCAGGGGGGATTGGCTACACCTTC.

The V gene is TRBV5-4, the J gene TRBJ2-7; 7 bases are a match to TRBD2. Per germline, CDR1 SGHNT and CDR2 YYREEE (reference sequence). Losses at the gene ends were 0 bases for V and 6 bases for J; bases not matched to a gene: 3. The CDR3 sequence is 13 residues long. This chain's CDR3 is CASSLVGGSEQYF. The CDR3, as DNA: TGTGCCAGCAGCTTGGTCGGGGGGAGCGAGCAGTACTTC.

The chain joins TRBV29-1 to TRBJ2-4; 8 bases line up with TRBD1. CDR3 length equals 14 residues. Trimming removed 4 bases from V and 8 bases from J; junction bases left unmatched: 10. CDR1 is SQVTM, CDR2 ANQGSEA, per germline. DNA of the CDR3: TGCAGCGTTGTGGCGTCAGGGGGCGCCGACATTCAGTACTTC. It encodes CSVVASGGADIQYF.

V and J are TRBV5-4 and TRBJ2-2; D may be TRBD2 (5 bases). The CDR3 is made up of 16 amino acids. Germline V CDR1 and CDR2: SGHNT, YYREEE (reference sequence). The ends were cut back, 4 bases at V and 0 bases at J, with 13 bases in the middle. Here the CDR3 DNA reads TGTGCCAGCAGCCCGCTTCCAGCGGCGAACACCGGGGAGCTGTTTTTT. Its translation is CASSPLPAANTGELFF. Drawing the rest from reference TRBV5-4 and TRBJ2-2, the complete variable domain is ETGVTQSPTHLIKTRGQQVTLRCSSQSGHNTVSWYQQALGQGPQFIFQYYREEENGRGNFPPRFSGLQFPNYSSELNVNALELDDSALYLCASSPLPAANTGELFFGEGSRLTVL.

The chain is built from TRBV7-9 and TRBJ2-5, with 8 bases aligning to TRBD1. CDR3 size: 15 residues. With 6 bases clipped from V and 2 bases from J, the junction kept 8 bases outside the gene matches. The germline CDR1 and CDR2 sequences are SEHNR and FQNEAQ (reference sequence). CDR3 loop: CASRGQVRGQETQYF. The CDR3 DNA sequence: TGTGCCAGCAGGGGACAGGTCAGGGGGCAAGAGACCCAGTACTTC.

A single count supports this clone. The rearrangement uses TRBV5-6 and TRBJ2-2; D is possibly TRBD1 (5 bases). Per germline, CDR1 SGHDT and CDR2 YYEEEE. This CDR3 contains 16 residues. Trimming left V 4 bases short and J 9 bases short, with 22 bases between. The CDR3 DNA reads TGTGCCAGCAGCCCCCAGGCAGGGTTCATTGGTAGGGAGCTGTTTTTT. Translation gives CASSPQAGFIGRELFF.

The rearrangement links TRBV28 to TRBJ1-2; D not certain. The CDR3 totals 13 residues. Germline lookup yields CDR1 MDHEN and CDR2 SYDVKM. With 8 bases removed from V and 3 bases from J, the gap between germline ends came to 13 bases. The CDR3, as DNA: TGTGCCAGCGGAGGTACCGATTACTATGGCTACACCTTC. It translates to CASGGTDYYGYTF.

This clone has only one observation. V is TRBV5-4 and J is TRBJ2-1; 13 positions agree with TRBD2. The junction had 5 bases not matched to a gene; V was cut back by 1 base and J by 10 bases. CDR3 length equals 15 residues. Germline V gene sequence: CDR1 SGHNT, CDR2 YYREEE (reference sequence). This CDR3 reads CASSLTSGGAREQFF. CDR3 bases: TGTGCCAGCAGCTTGACTAGCGGGGGGGCCCGGGAGCAGTTCTTC.

The rearrangement joins TRBV30 to TRBJ2-7, with D unclear. CDR1 is GTSNPN and CDR2 is SVGIG in the germline V gene (reference sequence). The CDR3 is 13 amino acids. V lost 2 bases and J lost 3, with 11 bases in between. The CDR3 is CAWSLNSNYEQYF. Written as DNA, the CDR3 is TGTGCCTGGAGTCTAAACTCGAACTACGAGCAGTACTTC.

The rearrangement links TRBV19 to TRBJ1-3, with D unresolved. From germline, CDR1 is LNHDA and CDR2 SQIVND (reference sequence). V was pared by 7 bases and J by 1 base, with 11 bases between. The CDR3 extends over 14 amino acids. CDR3 DNA sequence: TGTGCCAGTACTAGGGCAAGTTCTGGAAACACCATATATTTT. As protein: CASTRASSGNTIYF.

V usage is TRBV5-1 and J usage is TRBJ2-3; possibly TRBD1 for D (6 bases). The CDR3 runs to 14 residues. Deletions cut 1 base from V and 4 bases from J, with 10 bases between. Per germline, CDR1 SGHRS and CDR2 YFSETQ. The CDR3 loop is CASSLTGSPDTQYF. CDR3 nucleotides: TGCGCCAGCAGCTTGACAGGGAGTCCAGATACGCAGTATTTT.